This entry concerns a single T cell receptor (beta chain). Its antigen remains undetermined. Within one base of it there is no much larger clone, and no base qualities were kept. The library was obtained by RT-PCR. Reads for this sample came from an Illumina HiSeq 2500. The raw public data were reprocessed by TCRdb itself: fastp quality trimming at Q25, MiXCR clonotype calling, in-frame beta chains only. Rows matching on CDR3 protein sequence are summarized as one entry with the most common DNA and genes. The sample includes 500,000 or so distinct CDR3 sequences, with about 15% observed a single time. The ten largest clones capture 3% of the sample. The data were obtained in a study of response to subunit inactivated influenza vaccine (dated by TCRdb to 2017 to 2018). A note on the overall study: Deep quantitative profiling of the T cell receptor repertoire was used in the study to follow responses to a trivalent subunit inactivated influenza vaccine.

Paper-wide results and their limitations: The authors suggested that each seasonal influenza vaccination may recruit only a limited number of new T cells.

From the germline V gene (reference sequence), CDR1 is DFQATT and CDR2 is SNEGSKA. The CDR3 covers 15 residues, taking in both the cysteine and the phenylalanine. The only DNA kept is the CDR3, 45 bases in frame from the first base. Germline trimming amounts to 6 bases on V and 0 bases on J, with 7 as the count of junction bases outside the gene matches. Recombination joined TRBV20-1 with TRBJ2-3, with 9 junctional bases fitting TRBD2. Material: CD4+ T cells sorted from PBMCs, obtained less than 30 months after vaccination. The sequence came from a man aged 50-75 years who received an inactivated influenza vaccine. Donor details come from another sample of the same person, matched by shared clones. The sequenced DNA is TGCAGTGCCCGCAAAGCGGGGGGTAGCACAGATACGCAGTATTTT. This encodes CSARKAGGSTDTQYF.